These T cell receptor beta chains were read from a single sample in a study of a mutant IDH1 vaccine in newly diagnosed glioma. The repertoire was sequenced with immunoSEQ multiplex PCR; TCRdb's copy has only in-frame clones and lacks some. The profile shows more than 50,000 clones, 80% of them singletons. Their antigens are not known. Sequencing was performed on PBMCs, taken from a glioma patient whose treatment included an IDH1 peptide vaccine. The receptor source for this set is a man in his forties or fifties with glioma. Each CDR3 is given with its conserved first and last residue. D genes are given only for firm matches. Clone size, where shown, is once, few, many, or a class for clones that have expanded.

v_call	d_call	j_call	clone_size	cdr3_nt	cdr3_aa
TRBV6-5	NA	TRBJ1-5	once	TGTGCCAGCAAAGGACAGCAAAGCAATCAGCCCCAGCATTTT	CASKGQQSNQPQHF
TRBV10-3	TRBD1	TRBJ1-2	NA	TGTGCCATCAGTGAGGCAGGGGGCACCTATGGCTACACCTTC	CAISEAGGTYGYTF
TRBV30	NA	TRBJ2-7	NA	TGTGCCTGGAGCAGGGTTTCCTACGAGCAGTACTTC	CAWSRVSYEQYF
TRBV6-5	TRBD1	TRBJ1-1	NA	TGTGCCAGCAGCCCGGACAGGGGAAGGGACACTGAAGCTTTCTTT	CASSPDRGRDTEAFF
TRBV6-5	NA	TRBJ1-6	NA	TGTGCCAGCAGTTCTACCCCGCCGAATAATTCACCCCTCCACTTT	CASSSTPPNNSPLHF
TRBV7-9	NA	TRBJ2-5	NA	TGTGCCAGCAGCCCATCCCTGGAGTACCAAGAGACCCAGTACTTC	CASSPSLEYQETQYF
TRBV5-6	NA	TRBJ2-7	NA	TGTGCCAGCAGCTTGGGAGGGGACGGGTACGAGCAGTACTTC	CASSLGGDGYEQYF
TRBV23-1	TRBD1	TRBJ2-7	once	TGCGCCCAGCCCGAATGCGGGACAGGGCTGTACGAGCAGTACTTC	CAQPECGTGLYEQYF
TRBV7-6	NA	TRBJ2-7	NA	TGTGCCAGCAGCCCCGGGGTTGGAGACGAGCAGTACTTC	CASSPGVGDEQYF
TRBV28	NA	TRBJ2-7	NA	TGTGCCAGCAGTTTATCTCCCGACAGTCCCTACGAGCAGTACTTC	CASSLSPDSPYEQYF
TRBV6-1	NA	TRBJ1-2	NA	TGTGCCAGCAGGGAGAGTGGGGGGCCTGGCTACACCTTC	CASRESGGPGYTF
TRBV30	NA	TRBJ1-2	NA	TGTGCCTTGCCGACGGCGGAGGACTATGGCTACACCTTC	CALPTAEDYGYTF
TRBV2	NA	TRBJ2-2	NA	TGTGCCAGCGTAGGGGGGTCGAACACCGGGGAGCTGTTTTTT	CASVGGSNTGELFF
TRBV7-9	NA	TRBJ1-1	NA	TGTGCCAGCAGCTTAGGGGGGGGCAGGCCCGACACTGAAGCTTTCTTT	CASSLGGGRPDTEAFF
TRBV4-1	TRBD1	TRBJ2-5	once	TGCGCCAGCAGCCCTTTCTTGGACAGGGGAGGGGGAGAGACCCAGTACTTC	CASSPFLDRGGGETQYF
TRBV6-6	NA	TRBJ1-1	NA	TGTGCCAGCAGTGAGGACAGTCTTGAAGCTTTCTTT	CASSEDSLEAFF
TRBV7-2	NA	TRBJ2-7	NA	TGTGCCAGCAGCTTTACTAGGGAGCAGTACTTC	CASSFTREQYF
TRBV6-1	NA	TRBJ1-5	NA	TGTGCCAGCAGTGACGGCAGGGCCAATCAGCCCCAGCATTTT	CASSDGRANQPQHF
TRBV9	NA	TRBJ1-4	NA	TGTGCCAGCAGCGCCAAGACAGGCTTTAATGAAAAACTGTTTTTT	CASSAKTGFNEKLFF
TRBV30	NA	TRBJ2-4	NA	TGTGCCTGGAGTGGAGAGTCAACCTTGGGAAACATTCAGTACTTC	CAWSGESTLGNIQYF
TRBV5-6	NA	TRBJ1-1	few	TGTGCCAGCAGTTCACCCGACAGGACGAACACTGAAGCTTTCTTT	CASSSPDRTNTEAFF
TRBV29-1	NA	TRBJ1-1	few	TGCAGCGTTGGTGTGGAGACAGAGAACACTGAAGCTTTCTTT	CSVGVETENTEAFF
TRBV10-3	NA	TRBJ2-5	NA	TGTGCCATCAGTGAAATGGGGACGGAGGAGTACTTC	CAISEMGTEEYF
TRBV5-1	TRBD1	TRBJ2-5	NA	TGCGCCAGCAGCTTGGCCCCCCCCGGGACAGGGGAAGAGACCCAGTACTTC	CASSLAPPGTGEETQYF
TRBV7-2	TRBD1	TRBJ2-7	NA	TGTGCCAGCAGCTCCGGACCTCGGACAGGGGGCACCTACGAGCAGTACTTC	CASSSGPRTGGTYEQYF
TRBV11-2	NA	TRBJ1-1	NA	TGTGCCAGCAGCCTAGGGGGTAGGACTGAAGCTTTCTTT	CASSLGGRTEAFF
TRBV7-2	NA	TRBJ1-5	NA	TGTGCCAGCAGTGTTGAGGCGTGGGGGCGTAATCAGCCCCAGCATTTT	CASSVEAWGRNQPQHF
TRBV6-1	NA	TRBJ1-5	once	TGTGCCAGCAGTGAAGCGTTCGATCAGCCCCAGCATTTT	CASSEAFDQPQHF
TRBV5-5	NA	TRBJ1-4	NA	TGTGCCAGCAGCCTGCTATCAACTAATGAAAAACTGTTTTTT	CASSLLSTNEKLFF
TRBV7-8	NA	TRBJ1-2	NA	TGTGCCAGCAGCCCCGGTTTGGACACAGGGTATGGCTACACCTTC	CASSPGLDTGYGYTF
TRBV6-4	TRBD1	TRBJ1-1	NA	TGTGCCAGCAGTGACATGACAGGGTCAGAAGCTTTCTTT	CASSDMTGSEAFF
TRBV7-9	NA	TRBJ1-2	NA	TGTGCCAGCAGCTTACCCACAGGGAACTATGGCTACACCTTC	CASSLPTGNYGYTF
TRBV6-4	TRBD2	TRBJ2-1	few	TGTGCCAGCAGTGTCCGCCCTGGGACTAGCGCACATGAGCAGTTCTTC	CASSVRPGTSAHEQFF
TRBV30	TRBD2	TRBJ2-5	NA	TGTGCCTGGTCTCCCCCACTAGCGGGGGGGCTTGAGACCCAGTACTTC	CAWSPPLAGGLETQYF
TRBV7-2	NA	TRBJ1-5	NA	TGTGCCAGCAGCTCGGGCGATCAGCCCCAGCATTTT	CASSSGDQPQHF
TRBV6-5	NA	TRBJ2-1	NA	TGTGCCAGCAGAGTTTGGGATGAGCAGTTCTTC	CASRVWDEQFF
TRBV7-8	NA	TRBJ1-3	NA	TGTGCCAGCAGCCCGGACAGAGAGCGAAACACCATATATTTT	CASSPDRERNTIYF
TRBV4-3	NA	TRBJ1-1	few	TGCGCCAGCAGTCATGGGCAGTTGGGTGAAGCTTTCTTT	CASSHGQLGEAFF
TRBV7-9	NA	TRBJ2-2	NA	TGTGCCAGCAGCCCCGTGGGGTTAAACACCGGGGAGCTGTTTTTT	CASSPVGLNTGELFF
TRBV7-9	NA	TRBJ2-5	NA	TGTGCCAGCAGCTTCCTACAAGAGACCCAGTACTTC	CASSFLQETQYF
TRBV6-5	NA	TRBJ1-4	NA	TGTGCCAGCAGTTTGGGGATGGATAATGAAAAACTGTTTTTT	CASSLGMDNEKLFF
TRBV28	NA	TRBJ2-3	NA	TGTGCCAGCAGTTTCGTTAGGGGGGGCGGTGGCACAGATACGCAGTATTTT	CASSFVRGGGGTDTQYF
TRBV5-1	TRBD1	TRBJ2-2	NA	TGCGCCAGCCAACCTGGTGGGGAGACAGGGGATCCGGAGCTGTTTTTT	CASQPGGETGDPELFF
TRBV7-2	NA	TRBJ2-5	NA	TGTGCCAGCAGCTTAGGTGGGAAAGAGACCCAGTACTTC	CASSLGGKETQYF
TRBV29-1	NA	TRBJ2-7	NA	TGCAGCGGATGGACCGCTTCCTACGAGCAGTACTTC	CSGWTASYEQYF
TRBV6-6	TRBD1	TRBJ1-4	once	TGTGCCAGCAGCTTACCCAGGGGGCGAGATGAAAAACTGTTTTTT	CASSLPRGRDEKLFF
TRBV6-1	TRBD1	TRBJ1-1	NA	TGTGCCAGCAGTGACAAGGCCAGGGGGCTAGCTTTCTTT	CASSDKARGLAFF
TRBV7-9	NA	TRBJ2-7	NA	TGTGCCAGCAGCTCCGGACCTAACTACGAGCAGTACTTC	CASSSGPNYEQYF
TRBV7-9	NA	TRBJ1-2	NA	TGTGCCAGCAGCTTAAATGGCCGGGACAAGGGGGGCGGCTACACCTTC	CASSLNGRDKGGGYTF
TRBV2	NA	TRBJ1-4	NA	TGTGCCAGCAGCGCAGGGGTGGGTAATGAAAAACTGTTTTTT	CASSAGVGNEKLFF
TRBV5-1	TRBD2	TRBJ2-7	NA	TGCGCCAGCAGCTTGGGAAGCGGGGGGCCATACTCCTACGAGCAGTACTTC	CASSLGSGGPYSYEQYF
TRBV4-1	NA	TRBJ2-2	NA	TGCGCCAGCAGCCAAGGTCGGGCGGCCCCCAACACCGGGGAGCTGTTTTTT	CASSQGRAAPNTGELFF
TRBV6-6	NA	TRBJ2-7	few	TGTGCCAGCGGAGGCGACTCCTACGAGCAGTACTTC	CASGGDSYEQYF
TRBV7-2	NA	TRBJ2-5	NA	TGTGCCAGCAGCTTACCGGGGGAAGAGACCCAGTACTTC	CASSLPGEETQYF
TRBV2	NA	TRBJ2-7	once	TGTGCCAGCAGTGGGCGGAGAAGCTCCTACGAGCAGTACTTC	CASSGRRSSYEQYF